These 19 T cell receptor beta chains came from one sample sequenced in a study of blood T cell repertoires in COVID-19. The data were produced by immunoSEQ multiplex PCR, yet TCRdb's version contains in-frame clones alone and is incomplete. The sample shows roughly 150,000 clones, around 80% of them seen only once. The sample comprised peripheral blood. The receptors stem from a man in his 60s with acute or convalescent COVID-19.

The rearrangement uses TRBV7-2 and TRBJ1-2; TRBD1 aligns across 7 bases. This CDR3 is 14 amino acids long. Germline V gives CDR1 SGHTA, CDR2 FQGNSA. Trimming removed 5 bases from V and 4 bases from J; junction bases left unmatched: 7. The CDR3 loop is CASSQGGLGYGYTF. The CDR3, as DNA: TGTGCCAGCAGCCAGGGGGGCCTAGGCTATGGCTACACCTTC.

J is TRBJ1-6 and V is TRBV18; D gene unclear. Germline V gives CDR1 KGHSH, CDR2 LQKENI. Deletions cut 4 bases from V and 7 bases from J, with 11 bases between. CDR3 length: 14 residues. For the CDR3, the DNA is TGTGCCAGCTCACTGTTCGGGGAAAATTCACCCCTCCACTTT. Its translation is CASSLFGENSPLHF.

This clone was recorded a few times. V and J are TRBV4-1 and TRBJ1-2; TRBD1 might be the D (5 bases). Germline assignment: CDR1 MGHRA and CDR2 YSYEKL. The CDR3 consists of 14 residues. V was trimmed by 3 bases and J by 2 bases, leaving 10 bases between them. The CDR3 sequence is CASSQGRANYGYTF. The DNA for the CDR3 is TGCGCCAGCAGCCAGGGGCGAGCAAACTATGGCTACACCTTC.

This chain's CDR3 is CAISVGDQPQHF. CDR3 coding DNA: TGTGCCATCAGTGTCGGGGATCAGCCCCAGCATTTT. The rearrangement links TRBV10-3 to TRBJ1-5; D unclear. Looked up from germline, CDR1 is ENHRY and CDR2 is SYGVKD. CDR3 length equals 12 residues. V was pared by 4 bases and J by 5 bases, with 6 bases between.

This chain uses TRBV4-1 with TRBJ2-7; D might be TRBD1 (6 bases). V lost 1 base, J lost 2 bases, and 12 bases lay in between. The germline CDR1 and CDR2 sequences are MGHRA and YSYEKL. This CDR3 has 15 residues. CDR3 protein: CASSQVQGPTYEQYF. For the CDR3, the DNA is TGCGCCAGCAGCCAAGTACAGGGCCCCACCTACGAGCAGTACTTC.

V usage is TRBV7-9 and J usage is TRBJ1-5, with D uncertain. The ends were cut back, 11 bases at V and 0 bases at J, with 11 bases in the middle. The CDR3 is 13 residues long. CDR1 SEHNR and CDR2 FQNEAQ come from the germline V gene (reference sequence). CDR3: CAGSGDSNQPQHF. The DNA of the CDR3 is TGTGCCGGCTCCGGGGATAGCAATCAGCCCCAGCATTTT.

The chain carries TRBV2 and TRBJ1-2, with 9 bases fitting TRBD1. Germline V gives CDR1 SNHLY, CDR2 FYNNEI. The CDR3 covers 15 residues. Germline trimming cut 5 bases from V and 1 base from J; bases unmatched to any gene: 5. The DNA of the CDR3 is TGTGCCAGCAGTTACGGGACAGGGAATAACTATGGCTACACCTTC. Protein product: CASSYGTGNNYGYTF. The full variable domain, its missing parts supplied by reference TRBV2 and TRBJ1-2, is EPEVTQTPSHQVTQMGQEVILRCVPISNHLYFYWYRQILGQKVEFLVSFYNNEISEKSEIFDDQFSVERPDGSNFTLKIRSTKLEDSAMYFCASSYGTGNNYGYTFGSGTRLTVV.

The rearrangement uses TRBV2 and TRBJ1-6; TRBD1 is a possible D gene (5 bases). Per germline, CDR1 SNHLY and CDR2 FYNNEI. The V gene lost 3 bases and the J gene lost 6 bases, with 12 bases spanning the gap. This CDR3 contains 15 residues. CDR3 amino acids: CASSEQGSSNSPLHF. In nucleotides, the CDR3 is TGTGCCAGCAGTGAGCAGGGCTCTAGTAATTCACCCCTCCACTTT.

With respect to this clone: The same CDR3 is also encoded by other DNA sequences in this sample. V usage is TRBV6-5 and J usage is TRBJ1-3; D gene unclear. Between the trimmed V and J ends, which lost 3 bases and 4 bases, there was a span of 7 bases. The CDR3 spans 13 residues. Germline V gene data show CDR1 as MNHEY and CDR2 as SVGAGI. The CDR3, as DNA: TGTGCCAGCAGTTATGGTCAGGGAAACACCATATATTTT. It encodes CASSYGQGNTIYF.

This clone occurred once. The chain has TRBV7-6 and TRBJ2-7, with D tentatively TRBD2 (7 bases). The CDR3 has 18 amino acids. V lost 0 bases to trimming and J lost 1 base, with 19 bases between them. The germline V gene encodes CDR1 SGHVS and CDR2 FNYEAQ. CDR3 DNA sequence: TGTGCCAGCAGCTTAGCATCACGGGGGGCCAGGGCGTCCTACGAGCAGTACTTC. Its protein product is CASSLASRGARASYEQYF.

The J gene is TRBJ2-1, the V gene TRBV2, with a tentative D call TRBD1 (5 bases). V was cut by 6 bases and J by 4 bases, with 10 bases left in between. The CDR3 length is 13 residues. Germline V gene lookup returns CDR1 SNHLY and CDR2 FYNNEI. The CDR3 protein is CASRQTEYNEQFF. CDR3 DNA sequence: TGTGCCAGCAGACAGACAGAGTACAATGAGCAGTTCTTC.

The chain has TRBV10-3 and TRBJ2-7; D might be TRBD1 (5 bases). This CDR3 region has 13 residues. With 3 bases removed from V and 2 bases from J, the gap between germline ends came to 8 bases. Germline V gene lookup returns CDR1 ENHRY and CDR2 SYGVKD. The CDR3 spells CAISESRAYEQYF. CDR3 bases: TGTGCCATCAGTGAAAGCAGGGCCTACGAGCAGTACTTC.

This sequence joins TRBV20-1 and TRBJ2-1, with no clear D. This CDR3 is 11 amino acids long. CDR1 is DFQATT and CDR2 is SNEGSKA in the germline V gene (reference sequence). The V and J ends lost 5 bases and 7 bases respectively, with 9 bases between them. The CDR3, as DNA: TGCAGTGCTGAAGTGCAGAATGAGCAGTTCTTC. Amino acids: CSAEVQNEQFF.

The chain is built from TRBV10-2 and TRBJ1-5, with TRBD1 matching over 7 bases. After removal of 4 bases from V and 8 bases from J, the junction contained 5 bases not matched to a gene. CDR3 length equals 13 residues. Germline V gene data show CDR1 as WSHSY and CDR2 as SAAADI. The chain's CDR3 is CASSVAGGEPQHF. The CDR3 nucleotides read TGCGCCAGCAGTGTTGCAGGGGGAGAGCCCCAGCATTTT.

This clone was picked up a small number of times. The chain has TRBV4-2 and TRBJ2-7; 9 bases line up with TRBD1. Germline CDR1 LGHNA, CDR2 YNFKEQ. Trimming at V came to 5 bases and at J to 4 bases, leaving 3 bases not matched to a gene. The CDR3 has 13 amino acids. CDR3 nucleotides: TGTGCCAGCAGCACGACAGGGGGATACGAGCAGTACTTC. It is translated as CASSTTGGYEQYF.

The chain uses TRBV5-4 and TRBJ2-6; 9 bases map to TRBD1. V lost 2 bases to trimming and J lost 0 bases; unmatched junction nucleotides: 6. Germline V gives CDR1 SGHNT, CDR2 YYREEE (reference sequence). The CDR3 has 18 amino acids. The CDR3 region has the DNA TGTGCCAGCAGCTTCGGGACAGGGACTTCCTCTGGGGCCAACGTCCTGACTTTC. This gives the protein CASSFGTGTSSGANVLTF.

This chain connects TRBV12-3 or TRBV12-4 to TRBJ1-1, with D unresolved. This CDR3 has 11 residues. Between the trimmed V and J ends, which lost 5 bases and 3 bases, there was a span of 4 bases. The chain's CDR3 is CASSTDTEAFF. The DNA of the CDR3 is TGTGCCAGCAGTACGGACACTGAAGCTTTCTTT.

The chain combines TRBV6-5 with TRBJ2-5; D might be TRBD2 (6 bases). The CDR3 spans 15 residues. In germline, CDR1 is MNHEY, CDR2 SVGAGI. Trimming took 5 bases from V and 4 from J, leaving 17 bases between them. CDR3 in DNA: TGTGCCAGCAGTCAGGAGTACAGGCGGGGAGAGACCCAGTACTTC. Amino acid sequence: CASSQEYRRGETQYF.

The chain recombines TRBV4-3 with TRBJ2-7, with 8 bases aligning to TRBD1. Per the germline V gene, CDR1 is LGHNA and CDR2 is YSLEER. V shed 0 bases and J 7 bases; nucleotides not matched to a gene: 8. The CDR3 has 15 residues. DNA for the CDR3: TGCGCCAGCAGCCAAGATAATCAGGGGGCCGGGGAGCAGTACTTC. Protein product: CASSQDNQGAGEQYF.